A selection of T cell receptor beta chains follows, all from one sample in a study of T cell clones after liver transplantation. TCRdb's copy holds only in-frame clones and misses some; the assay was immunoSEQ multiplex PCR. The data contain tens of thousands of clones, about 92% of them singletons. The sample consisted of CD4+ T cells from blood, taken 25 months after liver transplant. The receptors were sampled from a human patient who received a liver transplant. The T cells may partly be graft donor cells. CDR3s leave out the opening cysteine and the closing phenylalanine or tryptophan.

J gene	V gene	CDR3 protein
TRBJ2-5	TRBV6-1	ASRGTARVETQY
TRBJ2-7	TRBV27	ASSLRSSGILSYEQY
TRBJ1-5	TRBV28	ATKMAGSQGSNQPQH
TRBJ2-2	TRBV10-1	ASLRGRGPHTGELF
TRBJ1-5	TRBV6-1	ASRPTGGNQPQH
TRBJ2-1	TRBV5-1	ASSWSPMGVAGSNEQF
TRBJ1-5	TRBV20-1	SARDTLAQH
TRBJ2-5	TRBV11-2	ASSLRGGQETQY
TRBJ2-3	TRBV4-2	ASSQGASGTDTQY
TRBJ2-7	TRBV19	ASSLKDGPSYEQY
TRBJ2-1	TRBV7-8	ASSWRDFSYNEQF
TRBJ2-5	TRBV4-1	ASSQGDQETQY
TRBJ1-1	TRBV6-6	ASRRPGMNTEAF
TRBJ2-7	TRBV19	ASSATGQGLYEQY
TRBJ2-2	TRBV19	ASSIPLGRSTGELF
TRBJ2-2	TRBV9	ASSGTTGTFTGELF
TRBJ1-1	TRBV7-9	ASGSGQGVDTEAF
TRBJ1-2	TRBV4-3	ASSRGRLSNYGYT
TRBJ1-1	TRBV2	ASRTGQSNTEAF
TRBJ2-1	TRBV5-1	ASTLQLAQSNEQF
TRBJ1-2	TRBV6-5	ASSYSPGGGSYGYT
TRBJ2-1	TRBV7-2	ASSLAASGSYNEQF
TRBJ2-3	TRBV29-1	SVVRGPSTDTQY
TRBJ1-6	TRBV6-5	ASSYQRNSPLH
TRBJ1-2	TRBV28	ATALNQGFFGYT
TRBJ1-2	TRBV5-6	ASSLVGRIYGYT
TRBJ1-4	TRBV10-3	AIRNSGENEKLF
TRBJ1-5	TRBV18	ASSPGGGDQPQH
TRBJ2-3	TRBV6-6	ASSFPGTLGDTQY
TRBJ2-1	TRBV7-3	ASSPWGTSEDEQF
TRBJ2-6	TRBV7-8	ASSFGGSGANVLT
TRBJ2-1	TRBV5-4	ASGPTSGSRFEQF
TRBJ1-2	TRBV28	ASTQRQGYGYT
TRBJ2-7	TRBV4-3	ASSHPGLVAYEQY
TRBJ2-3	TRBV29-1	SVGIGGMRTDTQY
TRBJ2-4	TRBV29-1	SVESGVAKNIQY
TRBJ2-2	TRBV9	ASSLSGIVGELF
TRBJ2-1	TRBV27	ATARKREYNEQF
TRBJ2-3	TRBV7-6	ASSTGGLAGAGSTDTQY
TRBJ2-3	TRBV19	ASSDLSTQY
TRBJ1-1	TRBV2	ASTPIEGMNTEAF
TRBJ1-4	TRBV9	ASTQSLGTNEKLF
TRBJ2-7	TRBV29-1	SVAPGAYEQY
TRBJ2-7	TRBV10-1	ASSERTAYEQY
TRBJ1-2	TRBV2	ASSQQGRNYGYT
TRBJ2-5	TRBV5-1	ASSVGGSQETQY
TRBJ2-7	TRBV10-2	ASLIAYEQY
TRBJ2-7	TRBV29-1	SVDGGGYEQY
TRBJ2-5	TRBV5-1	ASSGGDPGETQY
TRBJ2-7	TRBV6-5	ASRFWTSGIYEQY
TRBJ1-2	TRBV6-1	ASSARPRQGDGYT
TRBJ2-5	TRBV5-1	ASSSGQGGPETQY
TRBJ1-3	TRBV11-2	ASSMGFGNTIY
TRBJ2-3	TRBV7-2	ASSPDASTDTQY